What follows are 3 T cell receptor beta chains derived from one specimen sequenced in a study of blood T cell repertoires in COVID-19. The repertoire was sequenced with immunoSEQ multiplex PCR; TCRdb's copy has only in-frame clones and lacks some. This sample has about 210,000 clones, with 80% found just once. Specimen: peripheral blood. The receptors were gathered from a human donor in a cohort sampled during active COVID-19.

CDR3: CASSTGGANSPLHF. CDR3 bases: TGTGCCAGCAGTACAGGGGGCGCGAATTCACCCCTCCACTTT. The chain links TRBV6-2 or TRBV6-3 to TRBJ1-6, with 9 bases matching TRBD1. CDR1 is MNHEY, CDR2 SVGEGT, per germline. CDR3 size: 14 residues. V gave up 5 bases and J gave up 7 bases; unmatched junction bases: 3.

The chain employs TRBV5-4 and TRBJ2-7, with a tentative D call TRBD1 (6 bases). The CDR3 loop spans 13 amino acids. The germline V and J ends were trimmed by 0 bases and 5 bases, with 9 bases remaining between them. Looked up from germline, CDR1 is SGHNT and CDR2 is YYREEE (reference sequence). The DNA for the CDR3 is TGTGCCAGCAGCTTGGCAGGGGTGCACGAGCAGTACTTC. Residues: CASSLAGVHEQYF.

This chain joins TRBV29-1 and TRBJ2-5, with no clear D. V lost 4 bases and J 5 bases, leaving 8 bases between the germline ends. Germline loops: CDR1 SQVTM, CDR2 ANQGSEA. There are 11 residues in the CDR3. The CDR3 DNA sequence: TGCAGCGTTGGCACTCCCGAGACCCAGTACTTC. Encoded protein: CSVGTPETQYF.